The source of this T cell receptor (beta chain) is a study of cytomegalovirus exposure and HLA in healthy donors (dated by TCRdb to about 2017). Background on the whole study: According to an earlier analysis of a few hundred of the donors, 150 million to 200 million T cells yielded some 110 million unique TCR beta sequences and about 300 Gb of sequence data. The study combined high-throughput TCR immunosequencing, statistical association of individual TCRs with disease status, and machine learning to predict cytomegalovirus infection status. Every repertoire in the discovery cohort had been generated on one and the same sequencing platform. Because of strong linkage in the cohort, five DR-DQ haplotypes were treated as single units for association and clustering. HLA typing included class I and class II loci at four-digit resolution. In an earlier analysis of roughly 600 of the donors, high-throughput TCR beta sequencing was used to judge whether each TCR beta V gene segment behaved as functional or pseudogenic. The aim of the study was to test whether cataloging public T cell receptors could identify signatures of past pathogen exposure. About 280 gigabases of sequencing data and 70 million to 95 million unique TCR sequences made up an early release that covered under 750 HLA-typed donors. Among roughly 400 genotyped donors of the cohort, an average of approximately 240,000 unique TCR beta nucleotide sequences were sequenced per donor, about a sixth of them non-productive. A later genetic analysis used genome-wide SNP genotypes for about 55% of the 666 donors, treating that subset as a discovery cohort. Typing coverage varied by locus: roughly 620-630 donors for A, B, C, DRB1 and DQB1; approximately 520 for DQA1; some 610 for DPA1; roughly 470 for DPB1. Along with the approximately 700-subject first cohort, a separate validation cohort of 120 different subjects was used. Of the roughly 400 genotyped donors, about 80% fell in the genetic ancestry cluster associated with self-reported Caucasian donors. The later analysis used no new phenotypic data to find candidate immune exposures, relying instead on TCR beta sequences and their occurrence across donors. The study used immunosequencing to profile the T cell repertoires of under 700 subjects and linked those repertoires to cytomegalovirus serostatus. Donor age, sex, ethnicity and CMV serostatus were compiled alongside the repertoire data. A later analysis re-analyzed previously published TCR beta repertoires from roughly 690 donors and added high-resolution HLA genotyping to study TCR occurrence patterns.

The paper's findings and limits, for the study overall: A later analysis found that most CMV-associated TCR beta chains appeared HLA-restricted, with HLA associations seemingly driven largely by CMV exposure. When HLA alleles, especially DR and DQ, strongly co-occurred, attributing TCR associations to individual alleles was difficult. For the cohort, immune exposure information was limited to CMV serostatus. Broadly in line with IMGT annotations, most TCR beta V segments showed up in productive rearrangements about 87% or about 30% of the time in an earlier analysis of roughly 590 of the donors. Compared with the approximately 600-donor mean, donors in an Asian-associated ancestry cluster had fewer N-insertions in productive TCRs, according to a later genetic analysis. Roughly uniform sequencing depth across donors was assumed in presence/absence analyses, although this assumption may not hold. It was suggested by the authors that the approach could potentially be generalized to other disease states and immunological phenotypes. A later analysis found that HLA-associated TCR beta chains were more clonally expanded and had lower generation probabilities than equally common non-associated chains. The classifier was reported to diagnose cytomegalovirus status with high specificity and sensitivity in both the original and validation cohorts. In this cohort, only TCR beta chains were sequenced, and detectable features were limited by the absence of alpha or paired-chain data. A cluster of highly shared sequence variants was judged likely to represent a technical artifact of the sequencing pipeline. Correlated functional status among segregating V segments might reflect linkage disequilibrium, but an unknown experimental factor could not be ruled out. Three of the identified cytomegalovirus-associated TCR beta chains were confirmed in vitro to be specific for cytomegalovirus antigens. Around 16 rarely observed V segments, including chromosome 9 orphons, were excluded from the earlier analysis of a few hundred of the donors because counts were too low. Several of the top co-occurrence clusters appeared to be linked to parvovirus B19, influenza, CMV and Epstein-Barr virus, according to a later analysis. A total of 150 or so TCR beta chains were listed by the study as associated with cytomegalovirus. While some public TCRs were present in many individuals, most TCR sequences turned up only very rarely across donors. V-gene and J-gene trimming of TCR beta chains was associated with a missense DCLRE1C variant in a later genetic analysis, and the association was replicated in an independent cohort. A further reported finding was that TCR beta sequences accurately predicted the HLA-A and HLA-B alleles for most subjects in the first cohort. A later analysis found that TCR association rates varied across HLA loci, with DRB1 alleles showing the most associated TCRs and HLA-C alleles the fewest. The 87-base-pair reads could not distinguish some IMGT-functional V segments, including TRBV6-2 and TRBV6-3, so those segments were excluded. HLA typing was unavailable for some donors at each locus, so association tests used only the typed subset. Specific HLA alleles were associated with over 15,000 TCR beta sequences at a false discovery rate of 0.05 in a later analysis.

Receptor amplification or capture employed the immunoSEQ multiplex PCR assay. A mixture of 60 forward primers for TCR Vbeta segments and 13 reverse primers for TCR Jbeta segments was used in the multiplex PCR. The CDR3 region of rearranged TCR beta genes was amplified from genomic DNA with a multiplex PCR assay. Amplified TCR beta libraries were sequenced as 87-base-pair reads on the Illumina HiSeq System. The study's own analysis went as follows. Across the 500 to 850 repertoires, a later analysis counted approximately 83 million unique TCR beta chains, 8.5 million to 12 million of which were shared by at least two donors. Raw reads were error-corrected and collapsed into unique sequences by a nearest-neighbor algorithm in which closely related sequences were merged to remove PCR and sequencing errors. V, D and J gene segments were assigned by aligning CDR3 sequences to IMGT reference sequences. For a sequence to be retained, at least a six-nucleotide match to both a V gene segment and a J gene segment was required. A rearrangement was called productive if the CDR3 had no stop codons and remained in frame with V and J, and every other rearrangement was called non-productive. CDR3 was defined by IMGT convention, running from the second conserved V-encoded cysteine to the conserved J-encoded phenylalanine. In an earlier analysis of roughly 610 of the donors, sequences lacking an unambiguous match to a single V gene segment were excluded. An earlier analysis of a few hundred of the donors called V segments functional above 56.7% productive rearrangements and segregating when the between-donor standard deviation exceeded 5%. A statistical classification framework was built to diagnose cytomegalovirus status from the catalog of TCR beta chain sequences. In a later analysis, V and J genes were assigned by comparing TCR nucleotide sequences against IMGT/GENE-DB human TR gene sequences. In a later analysis, CDR3 sequences and most-parsimonious VDJ recombination scenarios were assigned using the TCRdist pipeline. In a later analysis, each TCR beta chain was defined by its CDR3 amino acid sequence together with its V-gene family, and reads without a unique V-gene family were excluded. As a way to deal with suspected cross-contamination and a sequencing artifact, a later analysis dropped hundreds of nucleotide sequences that were highly shared and had low generation probability. In a later analysis, a clonal expansion index was calculated for each public chain from normalized within-repertoire ranks of inferred template counts. A later analysis computed generation probabilities with a VDJ recombination model fitted to out-of-frame rearrangements, and checked the results against IGoR. Hypergeometric tests were used in a later analysis to score TCR-TCR, TCR-HLA and TCR-CMV co-occurrence, with a repertoire-size bias correction applied to the TCR pairs. False discovery rates were estimated in a later analysis by permuting HLA or CMV assignments 20 times. A later analysis grouped co-occurring TCRs with DBSCAN, adding TCRdist sequence similarity when clustering within HLA-allele-positive subsets. Co-occurrence clustering excluded repertoires with fewer than 30,000 or more than 120,000 public chains, plus five with anomalous nucleotide sharing. In its TCRdb copy, this immuneACCESS table keeps in-frame sequences only and misses some clones. Where compared with another copy, unresolved V genes explain less than half of these, and the others have no known cause. Clonal size and the V and J genes are those of that table, whereas D and trimming came from the DNA. For this sample there are around 130,000 clones; over 75% appear just once. The top ten clonotypes cover approximately 1.2% of the sample.

The cohort comprised hundreds of healthy bone marrow donors. At the time of sampling, every cohort member was nominally healthy, though immune exposures that went unrecorded were likely present. The donor was CMV seronegative and was included in the group of hundreds of seronegative cohort members. Each donor provided a peripheral blood sample, and peripheral blood mononuclear cells were used for TCR beta sequencing. The Qiagen DNeasy Blood Extraction Kit was used to extract genomic DNA from the blood cell samples. To note about this clone: The clone's antigen remains unknown. Nothing much larger sits one base from this clone, and base qualities are not available.

Measured from the cysteine to the phenylalanine, the CDR3 is 17 residues long. Solely the CDR3 DNA is kept, with 51 bases framed from the first base. The germline V and J ends show losses of 5 bases and 4 bases respectively, and no gene match explains 12 bases of the junction. CDR1 MDHEN and CDR2 SYDVKM are derived from the germline V gene. The chain is assembled from TRBV28 and TRBJ2-2, with 8 bases aligning to TRBD1. The receptor was derived from a man aged 45-65 years in good health and CMV-seronegative. Sequenced input: PBMCs. The nucleotide sequence reads TGTGCCAGCAGTGATACGACCGGAACAGGGGGCACCGGGGAGCTGTTTTTT. Its amino acids are CASSDTTGTGGTGELFF.